This T cell receptor beta chain was profiled in a study of CD8 T cells in ankylosing spondylitis. Study results and limitations: Both synovial fluid and blood in reactive arthritis had previously been reported to carry some motif variants. Within matched ankylosing spondylitis synovial fluid, disease-linked clones were reportedly significantly enriched.

In this sample, this clonotype turned up a few times. What it binds is not known. MiXCR, applied by TCRdb to the 5' RACE reads, yields one record per CDR3 protein. The table has under 450,000 distinct CDR3 sequences, roughly 20% seen once; the top ten hold 13%. The source of this sequence is a male donor with ankylosing spondylitis or in good health (not recorded which). Sequenced input: blood, either unsorted or a sorted T cell fraction (not recorded which).

The CDR3 region is CASSVGWRGQGAKNTEAFF. DNA for the CDR3: TGTGCCAGCAGCGTAGGATGGAGGGGACAGGGGGCGAAGAACACTGAAGCTTTCTTT. The rearrangement joins TRBV9 to TRBJ1-1, with 12 bases aligning to TRBD1. With V trimmed by 0 bases and J by 1 base, 10 bases remained unmatched. Germline loops: CDR1 SGDLS, CDR2 YYNGEE. There are 19 residues in the CDR3.